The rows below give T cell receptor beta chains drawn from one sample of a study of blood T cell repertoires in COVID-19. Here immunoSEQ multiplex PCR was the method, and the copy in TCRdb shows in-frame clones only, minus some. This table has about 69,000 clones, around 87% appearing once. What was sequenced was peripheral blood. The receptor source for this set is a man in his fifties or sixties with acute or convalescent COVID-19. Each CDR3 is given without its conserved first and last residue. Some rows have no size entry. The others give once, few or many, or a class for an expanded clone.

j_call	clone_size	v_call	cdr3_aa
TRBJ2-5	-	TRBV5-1	ASSLGLARSETQY
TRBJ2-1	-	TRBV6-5	ASSSATSGSVYEQF
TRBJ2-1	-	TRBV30	AWRASGITSSYNEQF
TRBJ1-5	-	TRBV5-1	ASSLGDSSNQPQH
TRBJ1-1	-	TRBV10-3	AISGQYNTEAF
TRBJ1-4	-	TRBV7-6	ASSFPDREGEKLF
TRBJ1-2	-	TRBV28	ASSPITGGGYGYT
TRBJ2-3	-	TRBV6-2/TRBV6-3	ASSYSTEGSTDTQY
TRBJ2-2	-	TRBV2	ASRTTGLTTGELF
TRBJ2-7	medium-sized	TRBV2	ASVDGLSEQY
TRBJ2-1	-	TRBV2	ASRVLAASYNEQF
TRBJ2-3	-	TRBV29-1	SVEPLAGVVDTQY
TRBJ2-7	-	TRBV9	ASRVGLYEQY
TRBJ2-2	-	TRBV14	ASSSRGGTGELF
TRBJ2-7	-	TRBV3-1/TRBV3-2	ASSHAEASGGYHEQY
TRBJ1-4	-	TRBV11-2	ASSAGQNEKLF
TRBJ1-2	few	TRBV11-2	ASRSTRASGYGYT
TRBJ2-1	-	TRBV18	ASSQDMGNEQF
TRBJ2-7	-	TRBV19	ASTTGTPSGEQY
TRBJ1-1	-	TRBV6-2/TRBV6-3	ASSYRLVRNTEAF
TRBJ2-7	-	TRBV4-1	ASSQDRDMSGVYFYEQY
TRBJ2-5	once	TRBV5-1	ASSYRTGQETQY
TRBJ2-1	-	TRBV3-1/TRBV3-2	ASSHDGVYNEQF
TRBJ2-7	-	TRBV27	ASSLGLAGDEQY
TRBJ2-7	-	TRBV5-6	ASSLVDRSVREQY
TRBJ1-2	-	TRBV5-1	ASSSETIYGYT
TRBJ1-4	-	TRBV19	ASSSLRSTNEKLF
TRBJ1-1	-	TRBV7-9	ASSGTAMNTEAF
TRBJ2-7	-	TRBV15	ATSRGVGLAGHEQY
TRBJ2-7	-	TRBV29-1	SVRGGHSYEQY
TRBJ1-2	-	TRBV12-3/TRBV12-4	ASSLGTGGGYT
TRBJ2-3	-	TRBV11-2	ASSRGPGTSTDTQY
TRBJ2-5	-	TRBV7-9	ASSSQGAGIQETQY
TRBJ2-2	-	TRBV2	ASSEVRITGELF
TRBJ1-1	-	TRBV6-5	ASSRVGNTEAF
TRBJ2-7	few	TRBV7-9	ASSLETSGPSYEQY
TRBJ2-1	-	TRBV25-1	ASSDEAGPQF
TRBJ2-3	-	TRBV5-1	ASSLGPSGSSTDTQY
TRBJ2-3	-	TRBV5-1	ASSFGTSGLHSTDTQY
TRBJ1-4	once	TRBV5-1	ASSLGGGNEKLF
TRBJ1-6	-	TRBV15	ATSRDSQYSPLH
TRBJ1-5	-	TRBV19	ASSIGTENQPQH
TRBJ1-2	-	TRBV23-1	ASWTGDNYGYT